This is a list of T cell receptor beta chains from one sample in a study of blood T cell repertoires in COVID-19. Data came from immunoSEQ multiplex PCR; TCRdb stores just in-frame clones and leaves some out. The sample contains a few hundred thousand clones, roughly four fifths of which appear only once. Sequencing was carried out using PBMCs or T cells enriched from blood (not recorded which). Receptor source: a man in his forties who had recovered from COVID-19. Each CDR3 is given with its conserved first and last residue. D genes are given only for firm matches. A row's size may be missing; if present it is once, few, many or a size class.

clone_size j_call v_call d_call cdr3_aa cdr3_nt
. TRBJ2-7 TRBV27 TRBD2 CASRGLAGLEQYF TGTGCCAGCAGGGGACTAGCGGGCCTCGAGCAGTACTTC
. TRBJ1-6 TRBV9 . CASSVDSNSPLHF TGTGCCAGCAGCGTAGACAGTAATTCACCCCTCCACTTT
. TRBJ2-1 TRBV7-7 TRBD2 CASSPRTSGNSSYNEQFF TGTGCCAGCAGCCCTAGGACTAGCGGGAATAGCTCCTACAATGAGCAGTTCTTC
once TRBJ2-2 TRBV2 . CASSILPNTGELFF TGTGCCAGCAGTATACTGCCGAACACCGGGGAGCTGTTTTTT
. TRBJ1-1 TRBV5-1 . CASSLGTIMNTEAFF TGCGCCAGCAGCTTGGGGACAATTATGAACACTGAAGCTTTCTTT
. TRBJ1-2 TRBV19 . CASSLRSGTGYYGYTF TGTGCCAGTAGTCTTCGCTCGGGAACAGGGTACTATGGCTACACCTTC
. TRBJ1-2 TRBV2 . CASSDRGGSDRGYTF TGTGCCAGCAGTGACCGGGGGGGGAGTGATCGTGGCTACACCTTC
. TRBJ2-5 TRBV5-4 . CASRLGQQETQYF TGTGCCAGCAGACTGGGACAACAAGAGACCCAGTACTTC
. TRBJ1-4 TRBV29-1 . CSVRGNRPNEKLFF TGCAGCGTCCGGGGGAACAGACCGAATGAAAAACTGTTTTTT
. TRBJ2-3 TRBV13 . CASSLNSYLRTDTQYF TGTGCCAGCAGCTTAAACTCGTACCTAAGAACAGATACGCAGTATTTT
. TRBJ1-1 TRBV9 . CASSGQGIITEAFF TGTGCCAGCAGCGGTCAGGGAATTATCACTGAAGCTTTCTTT
. TRBJ2-1 TRBV6-6 . CASSRGGDYWEIF TGTGCCAGCAGCCGGGGTGGTGATTACTGGGAAATCTTC
. TRBJ1-1 TRBV10-3 TRBD1 CSSRQGAYTEAFF TGTTCTAGCCGACAGGGGGCTTACACTGAAGCTTTCTTT
. TRBJ1-2 TRBV6-1 . CASSEYFGIIYDGYTF TGTGCCAGCAGTGAATATTTCGGTATCATATATGATGGCTACACCTTC
once TRBJ2-5 TRBV16 . CASSQNTDQETQYF TGTGCCAGCAGCCAAAACACAGACCAAGAGACCCAGTACTTC
. TRBJ2-3 TRBV18 TRBD2 CASSSSEGLAGSDTQYF TGTGCCAGCTCATCGTCGGAGGGGCTAGCGGGTTCAGATACGCAGTATTTT
. TRBJ2-7 TRBV7-9 TRBD1 CASSFNAGTGGHEQYF TGTGCCAGCAGCTTTAACGCCGGGACAGGGGGCCACGAGCAGTACTTC
. TRBJ2-1 TRBV29-1 TRBD2 CSVKKRGNEQFF TGCAGCGTGAAAAAGCGGGGTAATGAGCAGTTCTTC
few TRBJ1-1 TRBV18 . CASSLLDRNTEAFF TGTGCCAGCTCACTCCTTGACAGGAACACTGAAGCTTTCTTT
. TRBJ1-2 TRBV24-1 TRBD1 CATSDPSPGQGLLGYTF TGTGCCACCAGTGATCCCTCTCCTGGACAGGGGTTGCTGGGCTACACCTTC
. TRBJ1-1 TRBV5-5 . CASSLAATRREAFF TGTGCCAGCAGCTTAGCGGCGACCAGACGTGAAGCTTTCTTT
. TRBJ1-5 TRBV2 TRBD1 CASSGQGESSQPQHF TGTGCCAGCAGTGGTCAGGGGGAAAGCAGTCAGCCCCAGCATTTT
once TRBJ1-2 TRBV15 TRBD1 CATSRKGQGTYGYTF TGTGCCACCAGCAGAAAAGGACAGGGAACGTATGGCTACACCTTC
once TRBJ1-5 TRBV11-2 . CASSTGTISPHF TGTGCCAGCAGCACCGGGACAATCAGCCCCCATTTT
. TRBJ1-2 TRBV18 . CASSPPNREGHGYTF TGTGCCAGCTCACCACCGAACAGGGAGGGCCATGGCTACACCTTC
. TRBJ1-2 TRBV9 TRBD1 CASSASTGVGYGYTF TGTGCCAGCAGCGCCTCGACAGGGGTGGGCTATGGCTACACCTTC
. TRBJ1-2 TRBV3-1/TRBV3-2 TRBD1 CASSRQGAGGYTF TGTGCCAGCAGCCGACAGGGGGCGGGAGGCTACACCTTC
. TRBJ2-5 TRBV5-1 TRBD2 CASSLSSGGVMWTQYF TGCGCCAGCAGCTTGAGCAGCGGGGGGGTTATGTGGACCCAGTACTTC
. TRBJ2-7 TRBV30 TRBD2 CAWNLPGLAGGFHEQYF TGTGCCTGGAACCTACCGGGACTAGCGGGAGGGTTCCACGAGCAGTACTTC
. TRBJ1-1 TRBV5-1 TRBD1 CASSRTGGSTEAFF TGCGCCAGCAGCCGGACAGGGGGATCGACTGAAGCTTTCTTT
. TRBJ1-1 TRBV5-1 TRBD1 CASSFRNRGAYNTEAFF TGCGCCAGCAGCTTTCGGAACAGGGGGGCATATAACACTGAAGCTTTCTTT
. TRBJ1-4 TRBV6-1 TRBD1 CASSDNRGITNEKLFF TGTGCCAGCAGTGATAACAGGGGGATTACTAATGAAAAACTGTTTTTT
. TRBJ2-6 TRBV10-2 TRBD2 CASSSIAGALSGANVLTF TGCGCCAGCAGCTCTATAGCGGGGGCCCTCTCTGGGGCCAACGTCCTGACTTTC
. TRBJ2-5 TRBV9 TRBD2 CASSVGLAGGGRETQYF TGTGCCAGCAGCGTAGGACTAGCGGGAGGAGGGAGGGAGACCCAGTACTTC
. TRBJ2-1 TRBV7-9 TRBD2 CASSFLAEARREQFF TGTGCCAGCAGCTTTCTAGCGGAAGCCCGCAGGGAGCAGTTCTTC
. TRBJ2-2 TRBV9 . CASSVAFRGDTGELFF TGTGCCAGCAGCGTAGCTTTCAGGGGAGACACCGGGGAGCTGTTTTTT
. TRBJ1-2 TRBV14 TRBD1 CASSTLDRPYGYTF TGTGCCAGCAGCACGCTGGACAGGCCCTATGGCTACACCTTC
medium-sized TRBJ2-7 TRBV4-2 TRBD1 CASSQGQGVSYEQYF TGTGCCAGCAGCCAGGGACAGGGGGTCTCCTACGAGCAGTACTTC